Listed below are T cell receptor beta chains from one sample, sequenced in a study of human versus mouse CDR3 diversity and MHC coevolution. The protocol was immunoSEQ multiplex PCR, while the TCRdb copy is restricted to in-frame clones and leaves out a portion. Altogether approximately 81,000 clones are present, 80% to 95% being singletons, with the ten largest covering 1.3%. Input material: naive CD4+ T cells from blood. Every receptor here comes from a person between 25 and 70 years old in good health. Each CDR3 is given with its conserved first and last residue. D genes are given only for firm matches. Size tells how often a clone was seen (once, few, many) or the class of an expanded clone, and some rows leave it out.

len	v_gene	j_gene	abundance	d_gene	CDR3nt	CDR3aa
13	TRBV2	TRBJ1-2	-	-	TGTGCCAGCAGTGGTGGACACCTCTATGGCTACACCTTC	CASSGGHLYGYTF
15	TRBV19	TRBJ1-2	few	-	TGTGCCAGTAGTATTGGGACTAGGGCTAACTATGGCTACACCTTC	CASSIGTRANYGYTF
15	TRBV5-6	TRBJ2-5	-	TRBD2	TGTGCCAGCAGCTTGGGCCGCGGGAGACATGAGACCCAGTACTTC	CASSLGRGRHETQYF
14	TRBV27	TRBJ2-7	-	TRBD1	TGTGCCAGCAGTTATCGGACAGGGGACTACGAGCAGTACTTC	CASSYRTGDYEQYF
13	TRBV7-9	TRBJ1-1	-	-	TGTGCCAGCAGCTTAGAGGCGGAGACGGGGGCTTTCTTT	CASSLEAETGAFF
15	TRBV10-3	TRBJ1-1	-	-	TGTGCCATCACCGACAGTATCTTTCGAACAACTGAAGCTTTCTTT	CAITDSIFRTTEAFF
17	TRBV28	TRBJ1-6	-	-	TGTGCCAGCAGTTTAGAGAGTCGGGGGGCGCGTAATTCACCCCTCCACTTT	CASSLESRGARNSPLHF
14	TRBV11-3	TRBJ2-3	-	-	TGTGCCAGCAGCTTAGTCGCAGGGTCAGATACGCAGTATTTT	CASSLVAGSDTQYF
16	TRBV9	TRBJ2-1	-	TRBD2	TGTGCCAGCAGCGAAGGGCCGGGAGGCTCCTACAATGAGCAGTTCTTC	CASSEGPGGSYNEQFF
19	TRBV5-1	TRBJ2-1	-	TRBD1	TGCGCCAGCAGCTTGGTTGGTTCACAGGGGCCTTTCTCCTACAATGAGCAGTTCTTC	CASSLVGSQGPFSYNEQFF
14	TRBV7-2	TRBJ2-1	-	-	TGTGCCAGCACCGCCGGGACATTGATCAATGAGCAGTTCTTC	CASTAGTLINEQFF
15	TRBV18	TRBJ1-1	once	-	TGTGCCAGCTCACCCCGCAGGGGATCCGACACTGAAGCTTTCTTT	CASSPRRGSDTEAFF
16	TRBV7-2	TRBJ1-2	-	-	TGTGCCAGCAGCTTAGCCCCCGGGGGGGCGGACTATGGCTACACCTTC	CASSLAPGGADYGYTF
15	TRBV5-1	TRBJ2-7	-	-	TGCGCCAGCAGATCACTACAGGGAGTGCAGTACGAGCAGTACTTC	CASRSLQGVQYEQYF
15	TRBV7-2	TRBJ2-7	-	-	TGTGCCAGCAGCTTAGCGTTAAGCGGGTTGTACGAGCAGTACTTC	CASSLALSGLYEQYF
15	TRBV6-1	TRBJ2-1	-	-	TGTGCCAGCAGTGACAAAGGGGCCCTTTTCTCTGAGCAGTTCTTC	CASSDKGALFSEQFF
15	TRBV4-2	TRBJ1-2	-	-	TGTGCCAGCAGCCAAGATGGAACAGGGCTCTATGGCTACACCTTC	CASSQDGTGLYGYTF
14	TRBV18	TRBJ2-1	-	-	TGTGCCAGCTCACCGGTCCAGGGGATAGGTGAGCAGTTCTTC	CASSPVQGIGEQFF
15	TRBV18	TRBJ2-6	-	-	TGTGCCAGCTCAGCTGGGACACCTGGGGCCAACGTCCTGACTTTC	CASSAGTPGANVLTF
14	TRBV9	TRBJ1-2	-	-	TGTGCCAGCAGCCGTCGGAGCGAGCGCACGGGCTACACCTTC	CASSRRSERTGYTF
16	TRBV28	TRBJ2-6	-	TRBD1	TGTGCCAGCACTGGCCAGGGGGCATCCGGGGCCAACGTCCTGACTTTC	CASTGQGASGANVLTF
14	TRBV5-6	TRBJ1-5	-	TRBD1	TGTGCCAGCAGCTTGAGAACAGGGGTTCAGCCCCAGCATTTT	CASSLRTGVQPQHF
15	TRBV2	TRBJ2-7	-	TRBD1	TGTGCCAGCACGATGGGACAGGGCGGGTCCTACGAGCAGTACTTC	CASTMGQGGSYEQYF
10	TRBV21-1	TRBJ2-7	-	-	TGTGCCAGCAGCAACCGGGAGCAGTACTTC	CASSNREQYF
17	TRBV5-1	TRBJ2-7	once	-	TGCGCCAGCAGCTTGGCCGTGGATAGCGGTTACTCCTACGAGCAGTACTTC	CASSLAVDSGYSYEQYF
15	TRBV7-6	TRBJ2-1	-	-	TGTGCCAGCAGCTTGCAAGCGGGCTCCTACAATGAGCAGTTCTTC	CASSLQAGSYNEQFF
16	TRBV25-1	TRBJ2-1	once	-	TGTGCCAGCAGTGAATCGGGGATCGACTCCTACAATGAGCAGTTCTTC	CASSESGIDSYNEQFF